Sequencing of this T cell receptor (beta chain) was carried out in a study of a mutant IDH1 vaccine in newly diagnosed glioma. Study details: Mean patient age was about 40 years; around 60% were male and about 38% female.

The sample's time point: baseline, week 1 (first vaccination visit). The treatment: pre-vaccination baseline after standard-of-care therapy. Sequenced by immunoSEQ multiplex PCR; TCRdb stores in-frame clones only, minus some. The sample has roughly 84,000 clones, roughly 82% seen once; the top ten hold around 5%. Germline assignment: CDR1 LNHDA and CDR2 SQIVND (reference sequence). This CDR3 is built from 15 residues. The ends lost 1 base at V and 4 bases at J; junction bases unmatched: 4. This sequence originates from a man aged 35 to 55 with glioma. Some clones in this sample may be carry-over from other donors' samples. V gene TRBV19 combines with J gene TRBJ2-3; 8 bases are shared with TRBD2. This sample comprised PBMCs, obtained from a glioma patient treated with radiotherapy, temozolomide or both. In DNA form, the CDR3 reads TGTGCCAGTAGTATAGGCGGGGGGCGGTCAGATACGCAGTATTTT. This sequence encodes CASSIGGGRSDTQYF.